The clone carrying this T cell receptor beta chain was counted once. This record comes from a study of blood T cell repertoires in COVID-19. Across the study: COVID-19 samples, acute and convalescent, were from the United States, Italy and Spain. From T cells, B-cell-depleted T cells, or PBMCs came the material, which was cDNA or gDNA.

There are 18 residues in the CDR3. CDR1 and CDR2 from the germline V gene are MNHEY and SVGEGT. Trimming cost V 2 bases and J 5 bases; bases outside gene matches: 15. Per the study methods: Amplification with reference gene primers provided the estimates of nucleated cell counts. The assay was immunoSEQ multiplex PCR, and TCRdb's table has in-frame clones only and misses some. The V and J calls and clone size are taken from that table; D and trimming were inferred from the DNA. Of 110,000 or so clones in the sample, less than 85% were seen once. The receptor's source is a human donor in a cohort sampled during active COVID-19. J is TRBJ2-3 and V is TRBV6-2 or TRBV6-3; 8 bases fit TRBD1. Sequencing was performed on peripheral blood. The CDR3 DNA reads TGTGCCAGCAGTTACGGACCGCGACGACAGGGGATCGGAGATACGCAGTATTTT. Protein sequence: CASSYGPRRQGIGDTQYF.